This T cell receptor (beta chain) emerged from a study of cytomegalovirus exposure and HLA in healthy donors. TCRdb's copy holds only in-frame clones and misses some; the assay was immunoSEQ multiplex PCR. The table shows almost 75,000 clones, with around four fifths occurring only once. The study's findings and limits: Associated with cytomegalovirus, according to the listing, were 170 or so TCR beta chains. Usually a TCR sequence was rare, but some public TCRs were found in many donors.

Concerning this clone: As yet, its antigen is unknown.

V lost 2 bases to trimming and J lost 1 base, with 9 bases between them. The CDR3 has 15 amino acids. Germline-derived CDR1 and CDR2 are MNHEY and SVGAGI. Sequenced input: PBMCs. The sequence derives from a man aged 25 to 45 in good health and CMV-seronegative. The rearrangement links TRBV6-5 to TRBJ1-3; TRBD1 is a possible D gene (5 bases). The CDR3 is CASSYQGTSGNTIYF. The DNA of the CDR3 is TGTGCCAGCAGTTACCAGGGAACTTCTGGAAACACCATATATTTT.